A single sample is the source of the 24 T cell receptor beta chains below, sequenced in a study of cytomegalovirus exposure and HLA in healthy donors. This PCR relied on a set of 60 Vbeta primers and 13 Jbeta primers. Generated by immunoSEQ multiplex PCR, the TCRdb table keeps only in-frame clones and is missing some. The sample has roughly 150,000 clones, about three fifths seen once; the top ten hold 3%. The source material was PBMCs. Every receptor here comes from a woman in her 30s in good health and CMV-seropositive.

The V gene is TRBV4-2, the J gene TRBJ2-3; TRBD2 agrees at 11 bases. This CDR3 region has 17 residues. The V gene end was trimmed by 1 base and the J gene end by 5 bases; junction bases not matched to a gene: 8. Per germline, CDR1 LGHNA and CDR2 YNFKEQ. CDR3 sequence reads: CASSQGLAGTPGDTQYF. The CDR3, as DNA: TGTGCCAGCAGCCAAGGACTAGCGGGGACGCCCGGAGATACGCAGTATTTT.

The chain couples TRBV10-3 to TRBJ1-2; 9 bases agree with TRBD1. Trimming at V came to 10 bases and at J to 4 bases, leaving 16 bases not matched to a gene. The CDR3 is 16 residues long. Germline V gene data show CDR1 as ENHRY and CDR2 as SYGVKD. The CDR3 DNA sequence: TGTGCCACATGGGGACAGGGATCTAGGGTTAGCTATGGCTACACCTTC. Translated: CATWGQGSRVSYGYTF.

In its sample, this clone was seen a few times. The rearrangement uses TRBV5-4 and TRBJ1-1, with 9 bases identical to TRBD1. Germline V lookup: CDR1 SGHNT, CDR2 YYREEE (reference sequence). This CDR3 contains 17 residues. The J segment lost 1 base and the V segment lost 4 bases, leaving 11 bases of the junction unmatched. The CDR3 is CASSGAGGTGTNTEAFF. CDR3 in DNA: TGTGCCAGCAGCGGCGCGGGCGGGACAGGGACGAACACTGAAGCTTTCTTT.

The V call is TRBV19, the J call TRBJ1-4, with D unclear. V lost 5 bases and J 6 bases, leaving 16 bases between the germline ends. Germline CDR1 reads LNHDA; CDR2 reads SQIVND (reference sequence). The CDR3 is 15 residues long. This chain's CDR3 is CASSSTPSPDEKLFF. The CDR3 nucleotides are TGTGCCAGTAGTTCCACCCCTAGTCCCGATGAAAAACTGTTTTTT.

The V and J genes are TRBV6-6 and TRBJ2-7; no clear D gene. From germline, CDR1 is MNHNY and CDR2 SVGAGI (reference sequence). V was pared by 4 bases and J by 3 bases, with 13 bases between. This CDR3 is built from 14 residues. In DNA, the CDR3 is TGTGCCAGCAGTTTGTCAGTTACTAACTACGAGCAGTACTTC. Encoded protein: CASSLSVTNYEQYF.

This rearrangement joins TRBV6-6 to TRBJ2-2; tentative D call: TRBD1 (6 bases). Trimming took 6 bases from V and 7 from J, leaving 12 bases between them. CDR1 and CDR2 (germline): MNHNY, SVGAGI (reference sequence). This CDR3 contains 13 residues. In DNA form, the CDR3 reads TGTGCCAGCAGCCCCCAGGGGCACGGGGAGCTGTTTTTT. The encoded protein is CASSPQGHGELFF.

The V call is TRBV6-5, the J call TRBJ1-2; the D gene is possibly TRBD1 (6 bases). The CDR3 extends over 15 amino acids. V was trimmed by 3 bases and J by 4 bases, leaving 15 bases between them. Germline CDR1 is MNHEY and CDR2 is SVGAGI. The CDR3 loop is CASSYGWDNPYGYTF. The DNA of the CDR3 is TGTGCCAGCAGTTATGGCTGGGACAATCCCTATGGCTACACCTTC.

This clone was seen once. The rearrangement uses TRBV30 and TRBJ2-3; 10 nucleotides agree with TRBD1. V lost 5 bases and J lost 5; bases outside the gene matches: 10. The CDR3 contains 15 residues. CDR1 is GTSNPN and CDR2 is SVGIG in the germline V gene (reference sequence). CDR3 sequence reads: CAWASGTGDGDTQYF. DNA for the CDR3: TGTGCCTGGGCCTCCGGGACAGGGGACGGAGATACGCAGTATTTT.

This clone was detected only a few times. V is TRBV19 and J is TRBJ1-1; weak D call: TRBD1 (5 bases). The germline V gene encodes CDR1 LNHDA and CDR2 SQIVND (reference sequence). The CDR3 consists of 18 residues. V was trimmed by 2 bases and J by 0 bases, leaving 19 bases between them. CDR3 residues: CASSIRGRVGRMNTEAFF. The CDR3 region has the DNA TGTGCCAGTAGTATAAGGGGCAGGGTGGGTCGCATGAACACTGAAGCTTTCTTT.

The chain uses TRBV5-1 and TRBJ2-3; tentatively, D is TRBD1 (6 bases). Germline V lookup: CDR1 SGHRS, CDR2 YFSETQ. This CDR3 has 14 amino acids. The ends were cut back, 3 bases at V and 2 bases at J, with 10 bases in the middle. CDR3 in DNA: TGCGCCAGCAGCTCCGGACAGCCCACAGATACGCAGTATTTT. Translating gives CASSSGQPTDTQYF.

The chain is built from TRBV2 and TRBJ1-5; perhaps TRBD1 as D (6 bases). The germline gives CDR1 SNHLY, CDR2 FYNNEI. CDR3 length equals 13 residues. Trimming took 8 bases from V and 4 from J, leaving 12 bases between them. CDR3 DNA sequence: TGTGCCAGCCGAGGACAGCTGAATCAGCCCCAGCATTTT. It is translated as CASRGQLNQPQHF.

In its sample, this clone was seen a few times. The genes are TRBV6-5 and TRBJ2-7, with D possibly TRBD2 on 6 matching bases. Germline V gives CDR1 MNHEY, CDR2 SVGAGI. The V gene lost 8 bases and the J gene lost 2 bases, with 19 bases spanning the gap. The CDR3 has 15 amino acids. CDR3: CASANSGLAAYEQYF. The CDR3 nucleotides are TGTGCCAGCGCGAACTCGGGACTGGCCGCCTACGAGCAGTACTTC.

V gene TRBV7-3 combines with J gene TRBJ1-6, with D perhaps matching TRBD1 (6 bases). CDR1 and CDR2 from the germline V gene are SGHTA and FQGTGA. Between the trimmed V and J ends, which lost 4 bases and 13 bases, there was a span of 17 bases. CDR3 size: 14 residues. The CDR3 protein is CASSSTGRDTPLHF. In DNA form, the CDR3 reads TGTGCCAGCAGCTCCACCGGACGGGACACTCCCCTCCACTTT. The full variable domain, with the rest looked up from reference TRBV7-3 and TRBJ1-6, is GAGVSQTPSNKVTEKGKYVELRCDPISGHTALYWYRQSLGQGPEFLIYFQGTGAADDSGLPNDRFFAVRPEGSVSTLKIQRTERGDSAVYLCASSSTGRDTPLHFGNGTRLTVT.

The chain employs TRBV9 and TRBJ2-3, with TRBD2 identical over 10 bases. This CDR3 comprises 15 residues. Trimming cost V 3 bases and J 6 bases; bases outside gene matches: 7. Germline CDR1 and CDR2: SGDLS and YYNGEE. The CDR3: CASSASGRAWDTQYF. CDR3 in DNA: TGTGCCAGCAGCGCCAGCGGGAGGGCCTGGGATACGCAGTATTTT.

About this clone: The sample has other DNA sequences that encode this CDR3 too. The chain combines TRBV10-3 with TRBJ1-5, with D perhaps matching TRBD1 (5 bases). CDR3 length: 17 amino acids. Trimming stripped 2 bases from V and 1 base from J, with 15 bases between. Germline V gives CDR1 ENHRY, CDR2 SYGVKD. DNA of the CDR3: TGTGCCATCAGTGAGCAGTTGGGACTCTTAAGCAATCAGCCCCAGCATTTT. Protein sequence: CAISEQLGLLSNQPQHF.

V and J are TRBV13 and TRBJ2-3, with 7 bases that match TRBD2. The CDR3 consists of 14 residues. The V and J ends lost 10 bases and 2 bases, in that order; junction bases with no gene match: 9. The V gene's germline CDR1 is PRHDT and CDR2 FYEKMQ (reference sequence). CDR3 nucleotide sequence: TGTGCCAACTCCGCCCGGGGGGTCACAGATACGCAGTATTTT. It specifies CANSARGVTDTQYF.

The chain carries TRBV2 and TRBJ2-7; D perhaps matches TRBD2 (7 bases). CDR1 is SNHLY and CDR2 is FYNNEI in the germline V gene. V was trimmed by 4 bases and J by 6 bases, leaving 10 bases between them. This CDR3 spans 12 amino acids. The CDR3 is CASSGGGPEQYF. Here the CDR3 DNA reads TGTGCCAGCAGTGGGGGGGGCCCCGAGCAGTACTTC.

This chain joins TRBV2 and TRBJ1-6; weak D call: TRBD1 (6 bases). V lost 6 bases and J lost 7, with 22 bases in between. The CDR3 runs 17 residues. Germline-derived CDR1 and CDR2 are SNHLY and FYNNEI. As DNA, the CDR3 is TGTGCCAGCAGCCCGAGAGCCGGTACAGGGAAAAATTCACCCCTCCACTTT. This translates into CASSPRAGTGKNSPLHF.

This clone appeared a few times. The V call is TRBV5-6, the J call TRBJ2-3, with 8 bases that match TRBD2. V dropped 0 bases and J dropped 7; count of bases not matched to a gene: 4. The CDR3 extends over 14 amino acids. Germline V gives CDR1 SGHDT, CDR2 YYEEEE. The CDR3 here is CASSLVERGNTQYF. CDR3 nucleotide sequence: TGTGCCAGCAGCTTGGTGGAGCGGGGGAATACGCAGTATTTT. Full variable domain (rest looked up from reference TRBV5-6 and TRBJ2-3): DAGVTQSPTHLIKTRGQQVTLRCSPKSGHDTVSWYQQALGQGPQFIFQYYEEEERQRGNFPDRFSGHQFPNYSSELNVNALLLGDSALYLCASSLVERGNTQYFGPGTRLTVL.

CDR3 residues: CASSMTGTQPQHF. DNA for the CDR3: TGTGCCAGCAGCATGACAGGCACTCAGCCCCAGCATTTT. The rearrangement joins TRBV7-6 to TRBJ1-5, with D maybe TRBD1 (6 bases). Looked up from germline, CDR1 is SGHVS and CDR2 is FNYEAQ. Trimming stripped 5 bases from V and 6 bases from J, with 11 bases between. The CDR3 is made up of 13 amino acids. Filled out from reference TRBV7-6 and TRBJ1-5, the complete variable domain reads GAGVSQSPRYKVTKRGQDVALRCDPISGHVSLYWYRQALGQGPEFLTYFNYEAQQDKSGLPNDRFSAERPEGSISTLTIQRTEQRDSAMYRCASSMTGTQPQHFGDGTRLSIL.

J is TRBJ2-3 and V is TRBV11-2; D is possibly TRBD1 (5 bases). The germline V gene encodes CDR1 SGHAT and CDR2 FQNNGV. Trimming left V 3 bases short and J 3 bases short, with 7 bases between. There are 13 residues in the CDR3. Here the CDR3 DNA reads TGTGCCAGCAGCTTCCCAGGGACAGATACGCAGTATTTT. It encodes CASSFPGTDTQYF.

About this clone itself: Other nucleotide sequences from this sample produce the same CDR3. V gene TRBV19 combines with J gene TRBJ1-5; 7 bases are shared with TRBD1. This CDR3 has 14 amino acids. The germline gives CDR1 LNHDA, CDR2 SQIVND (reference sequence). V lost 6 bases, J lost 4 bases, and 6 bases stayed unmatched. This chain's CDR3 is CASRRQGLNQPQHF. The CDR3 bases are TGTGCCAGTAGGCGACAGGGCCTTAATCAGCCCCAGCATTTT. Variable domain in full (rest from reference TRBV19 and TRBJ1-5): DGGITQSPKYLFRKEGQNVTLSCEQNLNHDAMYWYRQDPGQGLRLIYYSQIVNDFQKGDIAEGYSVSREKKESFPLTVTSAQKNPTAFYLCASRRQGLNQPQHFGDGTRLSIL.

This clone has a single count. The CDR3, as DNA: TGTGCCAGCAGCTTCGGGTACCACGAGCAGTACTTC. Translated: CASSFGYHEQYF. The chain uses TRBV5-6 and TRBJ2-5, with D unclear. The J call may be mistaken, given a closer DNA end match to TRBJ2-7. This CDR3 is built from 12 residues. The germline gives CDR1 SGHDT, CDR2 YYEEEE.

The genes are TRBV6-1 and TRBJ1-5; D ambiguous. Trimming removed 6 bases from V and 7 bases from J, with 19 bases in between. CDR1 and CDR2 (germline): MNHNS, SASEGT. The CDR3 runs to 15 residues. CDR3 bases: TGTGCCAGCAGGGTAACAAATTGGCTAGTGCAGCCCCAGCATTTT. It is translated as CASRVTNWLVQPQHF.